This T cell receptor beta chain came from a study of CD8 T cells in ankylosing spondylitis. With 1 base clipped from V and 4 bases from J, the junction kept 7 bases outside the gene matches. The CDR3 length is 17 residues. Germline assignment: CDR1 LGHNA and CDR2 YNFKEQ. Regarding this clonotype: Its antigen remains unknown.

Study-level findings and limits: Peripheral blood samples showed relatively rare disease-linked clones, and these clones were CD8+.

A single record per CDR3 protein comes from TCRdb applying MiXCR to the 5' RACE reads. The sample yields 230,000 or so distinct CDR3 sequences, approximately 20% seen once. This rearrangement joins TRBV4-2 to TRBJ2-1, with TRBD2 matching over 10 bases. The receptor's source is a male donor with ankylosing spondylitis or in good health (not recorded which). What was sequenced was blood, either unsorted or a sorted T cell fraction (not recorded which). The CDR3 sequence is CASSQVIAGGGYNEQFF. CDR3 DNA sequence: TGTGCCAGCAGCCAAGTCATAGCGGGAGGAGGATACAATGAGCAGTTCTTC.